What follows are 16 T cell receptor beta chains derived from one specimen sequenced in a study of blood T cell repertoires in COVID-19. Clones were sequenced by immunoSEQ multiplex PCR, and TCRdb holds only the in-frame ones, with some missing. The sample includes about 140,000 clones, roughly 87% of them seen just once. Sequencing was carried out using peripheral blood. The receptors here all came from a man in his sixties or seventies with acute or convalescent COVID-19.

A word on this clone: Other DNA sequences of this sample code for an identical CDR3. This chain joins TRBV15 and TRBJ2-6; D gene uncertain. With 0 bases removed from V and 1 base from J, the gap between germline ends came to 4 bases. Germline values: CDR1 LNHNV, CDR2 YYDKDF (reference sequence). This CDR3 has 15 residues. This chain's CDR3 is CATSRDRSGANVLTF. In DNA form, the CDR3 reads TGTGCCACCAGCAGAGACAGATCTGGGGCCAACGTCCTGACTTTC.

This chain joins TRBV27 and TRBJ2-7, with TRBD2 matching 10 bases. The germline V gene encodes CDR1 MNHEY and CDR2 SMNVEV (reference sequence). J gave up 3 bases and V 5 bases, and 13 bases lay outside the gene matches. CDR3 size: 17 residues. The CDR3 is CASSPNQLAGIDYEQYF. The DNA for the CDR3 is TGTGCCAGCAGTCCGAACCAACTAGCGGGAATTGACTACGAGCAGTACTTC.

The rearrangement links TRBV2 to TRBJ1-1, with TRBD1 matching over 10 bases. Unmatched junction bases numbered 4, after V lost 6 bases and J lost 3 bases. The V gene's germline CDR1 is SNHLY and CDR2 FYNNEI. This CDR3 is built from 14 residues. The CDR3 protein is CASRGGTGDTEAFF. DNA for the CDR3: TGTGCCAGCAGGGGCGGGACAGGGGACACTGAAGCTTTCTTT. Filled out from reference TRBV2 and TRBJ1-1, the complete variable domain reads EPEVTQTPSHQVTQMGQEVILRCVPISNHLYFYWYRQILGQKVEFLVSFYNNEISEKSEIFDDQFSVERPDGSNFTLKIRSTKLEDSAMYFCASRGGTGDTEAFFGQGTRLTVV.

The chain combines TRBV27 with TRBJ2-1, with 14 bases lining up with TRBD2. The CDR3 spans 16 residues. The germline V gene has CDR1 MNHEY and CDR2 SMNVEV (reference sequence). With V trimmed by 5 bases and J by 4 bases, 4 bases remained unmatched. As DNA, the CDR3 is TGTGCCAGCAGTACGACTAGCGGGAGGGTGTACAATGAGCAGTTCTTC. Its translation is CASSTTSGRVYNEQFF.

The CDR3 region is CASSQAGVTEAFF. The CDR3 nucleotides read TGTGCCAGCAGCCAAGCAGGGGTCACTGAAGCTTTCTTT. V usage is TRBV3-1 (or the pseudogene TRBV3-2) and J usage is TRBJ1-1; a weak D match, TRBD1 (6 bases). Germline assignment: CDR1 LGHDT and CDR2 YNNKEL (reference sequence). Trimming left V 1 base short and J 4 bases short, with 7 bases between. This CDR3 region has 13 residues.

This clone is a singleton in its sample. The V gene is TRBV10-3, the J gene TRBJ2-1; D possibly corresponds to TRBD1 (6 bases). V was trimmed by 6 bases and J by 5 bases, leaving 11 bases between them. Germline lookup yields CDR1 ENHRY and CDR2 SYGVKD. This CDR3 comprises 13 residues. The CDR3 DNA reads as TGTGCCATCAGGGGGGCTTGGGACAATGAGCAGTTCTTC. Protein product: CAIRGAWDNEQFF.

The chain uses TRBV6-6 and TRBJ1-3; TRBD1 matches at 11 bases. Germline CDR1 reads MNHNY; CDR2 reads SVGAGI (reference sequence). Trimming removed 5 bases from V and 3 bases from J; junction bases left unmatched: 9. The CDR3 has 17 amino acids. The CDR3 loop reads CASSPDRGHLDGNTIYF. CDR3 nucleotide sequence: TGTGCCAGCAGTCCGGACAGGGGGCATTTAGATGGAAACACCATATATTTT.

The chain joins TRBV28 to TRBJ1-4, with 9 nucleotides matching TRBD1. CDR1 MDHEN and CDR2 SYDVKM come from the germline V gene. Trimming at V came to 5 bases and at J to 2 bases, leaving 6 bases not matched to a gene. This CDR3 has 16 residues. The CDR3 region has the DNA TGTGCCAGCAGTCCTGCCGGGACAGGGACTAATGAAAAACTGTTTTTT. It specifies CASSPAGTGTNEKLFF.

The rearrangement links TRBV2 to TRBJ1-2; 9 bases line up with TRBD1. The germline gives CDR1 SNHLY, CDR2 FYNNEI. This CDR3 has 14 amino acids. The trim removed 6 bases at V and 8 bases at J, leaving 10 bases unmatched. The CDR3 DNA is TGTGCCAGCAGAGCCGCCGGGACAGGGAAAGGCTACACCTTC. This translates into CASRAAGTGKGYTF.

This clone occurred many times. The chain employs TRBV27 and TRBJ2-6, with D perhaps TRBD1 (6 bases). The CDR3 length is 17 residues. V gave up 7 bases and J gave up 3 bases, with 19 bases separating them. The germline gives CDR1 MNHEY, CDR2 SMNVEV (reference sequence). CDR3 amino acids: CASTNRSRGFGANVLTF. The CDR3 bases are TGTGCCAGCACCAACCGCAGCAGGGGCTTTGGGGCCAACGTCCTGACTTTC.

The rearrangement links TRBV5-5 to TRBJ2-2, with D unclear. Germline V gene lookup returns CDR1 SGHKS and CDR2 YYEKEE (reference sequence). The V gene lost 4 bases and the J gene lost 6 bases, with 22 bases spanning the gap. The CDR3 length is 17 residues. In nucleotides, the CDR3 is TGTGCCAGCAGCACCCACCCGGGTCCCTTGGCGGCCGGGGAGCTGTTTTTT. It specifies CASSTHPGPLAAGELFF.

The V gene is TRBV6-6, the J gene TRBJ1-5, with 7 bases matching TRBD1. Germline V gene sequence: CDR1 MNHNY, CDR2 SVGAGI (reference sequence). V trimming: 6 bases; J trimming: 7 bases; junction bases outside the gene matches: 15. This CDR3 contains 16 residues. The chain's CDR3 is CASRGTDRTSGQPQHF. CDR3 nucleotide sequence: TGTGCCAGCAGAGGGACGGACAGGACCTCGGGGCAGCCCCAGCATTTT.

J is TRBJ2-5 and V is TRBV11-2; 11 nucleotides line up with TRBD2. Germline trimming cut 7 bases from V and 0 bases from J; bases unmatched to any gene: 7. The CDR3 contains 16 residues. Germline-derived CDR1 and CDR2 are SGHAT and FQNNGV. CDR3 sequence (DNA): TGTGCCAGCACCCACAATAGCGGGAGGGACCAAGAGACCCAGTACTTC. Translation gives CASTHNSGRDQETQYF.

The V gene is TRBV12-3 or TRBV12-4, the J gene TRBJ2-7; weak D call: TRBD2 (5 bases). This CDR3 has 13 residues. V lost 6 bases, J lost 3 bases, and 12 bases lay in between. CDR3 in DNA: TGTGCCAGCAGCAATGGACTGGACTACGAGCAGTACTTC. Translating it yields CASSNGLDYEQYF.

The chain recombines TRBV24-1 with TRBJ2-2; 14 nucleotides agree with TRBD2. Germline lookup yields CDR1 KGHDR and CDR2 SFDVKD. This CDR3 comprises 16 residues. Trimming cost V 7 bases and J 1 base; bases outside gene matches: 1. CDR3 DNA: TGTGCCACCAGGACTAGCGGGAGGGGGAACACCGGGGAGCTGTTTTTT. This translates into CATRTSGRGNTGELFF.

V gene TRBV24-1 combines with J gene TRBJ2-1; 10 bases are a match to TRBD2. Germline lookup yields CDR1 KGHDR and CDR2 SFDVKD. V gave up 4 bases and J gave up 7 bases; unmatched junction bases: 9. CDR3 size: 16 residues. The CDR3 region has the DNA TGTGCCACCAGTGAGGGAGGGACTAGCGTAAAGAATGAGCAGTTCTTC. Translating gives CATSEGGTSVKNEQFF.